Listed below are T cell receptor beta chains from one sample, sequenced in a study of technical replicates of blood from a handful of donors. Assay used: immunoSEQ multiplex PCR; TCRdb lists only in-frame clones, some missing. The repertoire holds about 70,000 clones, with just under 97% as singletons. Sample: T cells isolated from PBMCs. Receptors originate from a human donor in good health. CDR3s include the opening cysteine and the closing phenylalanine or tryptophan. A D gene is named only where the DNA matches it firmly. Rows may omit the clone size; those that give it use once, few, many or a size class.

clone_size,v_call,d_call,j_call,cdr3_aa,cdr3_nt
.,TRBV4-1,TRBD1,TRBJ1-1,CASSPSTGWSTEAFF,TGCGCCAGCAGCCCCTCGACAGGGTGGAGCACTGAAGCTTTCTTT
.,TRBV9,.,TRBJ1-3,CASSVAGTGNTIYF,TGTGCCAGCAGCGTAGCAGGGACTGGAAACACCATATATTTT
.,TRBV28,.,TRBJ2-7,CASIPTRKIPLEQYF,TGTGCCAGCATACCTACTAGAAAGATCCCCCTCGAGCAGTACTTC
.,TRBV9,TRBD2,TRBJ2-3,CASSAKGGLASTDTQYF,TGTGCCAGCAGCGCTAAAGGTGGACTAGCGAGCACAGATACGCAGTATTTT
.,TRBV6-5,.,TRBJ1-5,CASRRGSNQPQHF,TGTGCCAGCAGGCGGGGGAGCAATCAGCCCCAGCATTTT
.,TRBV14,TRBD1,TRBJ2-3,CASSQDRGRTDTQYF,TGTGCCAGCAGCCAGGACAGGGGGAGGACAGATACGCAGTATTTT
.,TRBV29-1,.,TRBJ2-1,CTFFSTYNEQFF,TGCACCTTTTTCTCTACCTACAATGAGCAGTTCTTC
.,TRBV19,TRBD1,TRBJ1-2,CASSPGQGNYGYTF,TGTGCCAGTAGTCCGGGACAGGGAAACTATGGCTACACCTTC
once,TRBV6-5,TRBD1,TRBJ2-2,CASSRTGETGELFF,TGTGCCAGCAGCCGAACAGGGGAAACCGGGGAGCTGTTTTTT
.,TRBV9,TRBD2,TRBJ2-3,CASSVDAGGTANTDTQYF,TGTGCCAGCAGCGTAGATGCGGGAGGGACTGCGAACACAGATACGCAGTATTTT
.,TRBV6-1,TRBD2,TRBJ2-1,CASSERRTSAHNEQFF,TGTGCCAGCAGTGAACGTCGGACTAGCGCCCACAATGAGCAGTTCTTC
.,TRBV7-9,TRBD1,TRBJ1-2,CASSWGQGYGYTF,TGTGCCAGCAGCTGGGGACAGGGATATGGCTACACCTTC
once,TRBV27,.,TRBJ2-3,CASTRAGHNTDTQYF,TGTGCCAGCACTAGAGCGGGACATAACACAGATACGCAGTATTTT
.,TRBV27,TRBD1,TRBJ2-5,CASSRTGKQETQYF,TGTGCCAGCAGTCGGACAGGGAAGCAAGAGACCCAGTACTTC
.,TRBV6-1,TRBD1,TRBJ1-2,CASSEVLDRDGYTF,TGTGCCAGCAGTGAAGTCCTGGACAGGGATGGCTACACCTTC
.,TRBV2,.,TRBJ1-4,CASSDEINEKLFF,TGTGCCAGCAGTGATGAGATAAATGAAAAACTGTTTTTT
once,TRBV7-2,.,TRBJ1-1,CASSLWGGLEAFF,TGTGCCAGCAGCTTATGGGGAGGTCTTGAAGCTTTCTTT
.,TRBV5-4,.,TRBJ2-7,CASSSTGGKYEQYF,TGTGCCAGCAGCTCGACGGGGGGCAAGTACGAGCAGTACTTC
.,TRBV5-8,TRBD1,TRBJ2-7,CASSLVDRDSYEQYF,TGTGCCAGCAGCTTGGTGGACAGGGACTCCTACGAGCAGTACTTC
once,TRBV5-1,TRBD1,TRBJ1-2,CASSLNPGQGAYGYTF,TGCGCCAGCAGCTTGAACCCGGGACAGGGGGCGTATGGCTACACCTTC
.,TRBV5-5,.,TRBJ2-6,CASSGGGAGANVLTF,TGTGCCAGCAGCGGCGGGGGCGCCGGGGCCAACGTCCTGACTTTC
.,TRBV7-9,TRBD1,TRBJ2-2,CASSLLVQGPNTGELFF,TGTGCCAGCAGCTTATTGGTACAGGGGCCGAACACCGGGGAGCTGTTTTTT
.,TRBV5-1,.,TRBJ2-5,CASRQNTGYQETQYF,TGCGCCAGCAGACAAAACACAGGGTACCAAGAGACCCAGTACTTC
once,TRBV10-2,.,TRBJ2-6,CASSESGGTGANVLTF,TGCGCCAGCAGTGAGTCAGGAGGGACTGGGGCCAACGTCCTGACTTTC
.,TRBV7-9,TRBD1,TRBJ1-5,CASSASGTGGFWPQHF,TGTGCCAGCAGCGCCTCCGGGACAGGGGGTTTCTGGCCCCAGCATTTT